The clone carrying this TCR beta chain was seen more than once but under ten times. The antigen is undetermined. This specimen comes from a study of T cell repertoires in cytomegalovirus infection. Study observations and caveats: HLA-C-restricted CMV-specific TCR beta clonotypes were dominant in the ex vivo response. Adding up the frequency of public TCR beta families identified people who carried CMV plus the relevant HLA.

A single record per CDR3 protein comes from TCRdb applying MiXCR to the reads. Among 370,000 or so distinct CDR3 sequences listed, around a third were seen once. The CDR3 sequence is 15 residues long. V lost 3 bases and J lost 4; bases outside the gene matches: 8. CDR1 and CDR2 (germline): MGHRA, YSYEKL. The chain carries TRBV4-1 and TRBJ1-2; 7 bases map to TRBD1. The sequence was collected from a human donor in good health (CMV status not recorded). Some clones in this sample may be carry-over from other donors' samples. This specimen was cultured PBMCs, taken from culture after CMV antigen stimulation. The CDR3 nucleotides read TGCGCCAGCAGCCAGCACCAGGGGGAACTCTATGGCTACACCTTC. Amino acid sequence: CASSQHQGELYGYTF.